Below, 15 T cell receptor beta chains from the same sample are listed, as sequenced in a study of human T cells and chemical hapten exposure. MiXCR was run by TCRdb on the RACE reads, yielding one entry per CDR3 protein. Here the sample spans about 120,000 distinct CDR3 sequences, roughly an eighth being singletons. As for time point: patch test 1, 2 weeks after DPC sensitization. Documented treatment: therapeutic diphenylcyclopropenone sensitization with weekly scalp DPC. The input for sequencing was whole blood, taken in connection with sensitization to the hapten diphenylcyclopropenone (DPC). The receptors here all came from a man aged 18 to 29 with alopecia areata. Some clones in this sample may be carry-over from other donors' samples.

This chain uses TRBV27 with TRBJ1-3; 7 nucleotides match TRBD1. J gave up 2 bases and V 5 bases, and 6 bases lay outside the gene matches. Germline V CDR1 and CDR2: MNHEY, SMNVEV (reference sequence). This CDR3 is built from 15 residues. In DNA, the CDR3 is TGTGCCAGCAGTCCCCACAGGGGCCCTGGAAACACCATATATTTT. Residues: CASSPHRGPGNTIYF.

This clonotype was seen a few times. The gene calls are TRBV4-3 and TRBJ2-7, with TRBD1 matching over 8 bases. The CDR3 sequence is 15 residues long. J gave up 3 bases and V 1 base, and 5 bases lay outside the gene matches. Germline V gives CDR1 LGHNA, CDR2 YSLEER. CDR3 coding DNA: TGCGCCAGCAGCCAAGTAGGGGACAGGTTCTACGAGCAGTACTTC. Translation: CASSQVGDRFYEQYF.

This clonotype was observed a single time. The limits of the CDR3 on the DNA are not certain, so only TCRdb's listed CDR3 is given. CDR3 amino acids: CISVSEVRVRGGELFF. The rearrangement uses TRBV7-5 and TRBJ2-2; the DNA was not compared with TRBD1, the D call given in the table. TRBV7-5 is shown as a pseudogene. The CDR3 is 16 amino acids in total, end residues counted.

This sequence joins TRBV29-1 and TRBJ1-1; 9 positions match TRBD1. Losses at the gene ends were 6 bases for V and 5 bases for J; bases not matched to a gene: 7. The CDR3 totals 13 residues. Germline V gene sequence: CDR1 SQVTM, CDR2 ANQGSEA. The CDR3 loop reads CSVPGQGWTEAFF. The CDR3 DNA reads TGCAGCGTCCCCGGACAGGGGTGGACTGAAGCTTTCTTT.

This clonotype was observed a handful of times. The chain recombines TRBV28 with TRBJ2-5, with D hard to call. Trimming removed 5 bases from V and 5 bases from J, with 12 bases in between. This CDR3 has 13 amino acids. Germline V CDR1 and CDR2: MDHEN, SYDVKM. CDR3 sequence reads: CASSPPWRETQYF. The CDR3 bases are TGTGCCAGCAGTCCCCCGTGGCGGGAGACCCAGTACTTC.

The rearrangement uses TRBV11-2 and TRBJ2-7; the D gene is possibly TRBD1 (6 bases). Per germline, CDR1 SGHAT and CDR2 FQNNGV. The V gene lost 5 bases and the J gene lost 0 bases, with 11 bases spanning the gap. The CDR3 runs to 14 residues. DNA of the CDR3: TGTGCCAGCAGCCCGCTACAGGGCTCCTACGAGCAGTACTTC. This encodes CASSPLQGSYEQYF.

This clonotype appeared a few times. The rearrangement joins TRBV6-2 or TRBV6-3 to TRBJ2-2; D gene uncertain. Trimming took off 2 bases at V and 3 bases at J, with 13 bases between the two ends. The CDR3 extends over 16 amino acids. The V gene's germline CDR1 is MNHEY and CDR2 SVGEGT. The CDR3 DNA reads TGTGCCAGCAGTTACCTCCAGAGAATCGACACCGGGGAGCTGTTTTTT. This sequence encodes CASSYLQRIDTGELFF.

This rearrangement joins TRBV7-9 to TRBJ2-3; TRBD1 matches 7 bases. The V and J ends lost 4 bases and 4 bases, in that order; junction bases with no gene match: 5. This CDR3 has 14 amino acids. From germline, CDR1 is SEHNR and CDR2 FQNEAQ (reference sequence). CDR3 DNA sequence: TGTGCCAGCAGCTCGTCTCAGGGGGCAGATACGCAGTATTTT. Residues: CASSSSQGADTQYF. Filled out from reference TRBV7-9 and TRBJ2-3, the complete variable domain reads DTGVSQNPRHKITKRGQNVTFRCDPISEHNRLYWYRQTLGQGPEFLTYFQNEAQLEKSRLLSDRFSAERPKGSFSTLEIQRTEQGDSAMYLCASSSSQGADTQYFGPGTRLTVL.

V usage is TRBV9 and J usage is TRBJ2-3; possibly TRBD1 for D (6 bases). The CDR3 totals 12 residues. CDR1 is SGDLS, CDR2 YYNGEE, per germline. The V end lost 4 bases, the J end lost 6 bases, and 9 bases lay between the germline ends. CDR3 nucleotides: TGTGCCAGCAGCTTGCAGGGGGATACGCAGTATTTT. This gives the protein CASSLQGDTQYF. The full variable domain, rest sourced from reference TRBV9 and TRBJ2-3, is DSGVTQTPKHLITATGQRVTLRCSPRSGDLSVYWYQQSLDQGLQFLIQYYNGEERAKGNILERFSAQQFPDLHSELNLSSLELGDSALYFCASSLQGDTQYFGPGTRLTVL.

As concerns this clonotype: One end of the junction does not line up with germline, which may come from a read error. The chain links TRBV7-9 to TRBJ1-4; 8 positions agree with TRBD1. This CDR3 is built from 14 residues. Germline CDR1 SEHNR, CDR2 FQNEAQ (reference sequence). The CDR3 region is CVSSSTGEFEKLFF. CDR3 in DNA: TGTGTCAGCAGCTCGACAGGGGAGTTTGAAAAACTGTTTTTT.

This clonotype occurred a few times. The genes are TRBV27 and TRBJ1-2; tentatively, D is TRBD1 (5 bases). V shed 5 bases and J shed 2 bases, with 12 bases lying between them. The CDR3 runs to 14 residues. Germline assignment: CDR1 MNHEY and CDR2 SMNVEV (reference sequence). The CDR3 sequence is CASSIDSNNYGYTF. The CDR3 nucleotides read TGTGCCAGCAGTATAGACAGCAACAACTATGGCTACACCTTC.

The CDR3 here is CASSSLDRGSETQYF. In nucleotides, the CDR3 is TGTGCCAGCAGCTCACTCGACAGGGGGAGTGAGACCCAGTACTTC. V is TRBV7-9 and J is TRBJ2-5; 9 bases are shared with TRBD1. The CDR3 totals 15 residues. In germline, CDR1 is SEHNR, CDR2 FQNEAQ (reference sequence). V lost 4 bases, J lost 5 bases, and 8 bases stayed unmatched. The whole variable domain, remainder taken from reference TRBV7-9 and TRBJ2-5, is DTGVSQNPRHKITKRGQNVTFRCDPISEHNRLYWYRQTLGQGPEFLTYFQNEAQLEKSRLLSDRFSAERPKGSFSTLEIQRTEQGDSAMYLCASSSLDRGSETQYFGPGTRLLVL.

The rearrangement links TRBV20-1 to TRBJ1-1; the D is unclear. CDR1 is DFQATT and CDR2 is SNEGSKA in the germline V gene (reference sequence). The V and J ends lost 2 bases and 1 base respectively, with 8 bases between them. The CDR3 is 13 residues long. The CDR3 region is CSARIPPNTEAFF. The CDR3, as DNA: TGCAGTGCTAGAATCCCGCCGAACACTGAAGCTTTCTTT.

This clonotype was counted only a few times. CDR3 in amino acids: CASSPDPGAGTEAFF. CDR3 nucleotide sequence: TGCGCCAGCAGCCCCGACCCCGGGGCGGGCACTGAAGCTTTCTTT. This chain uses TRBV4-3 with TRBJ1-1; possibly TRBD1 for D (5 bases). V lost 4 bases, J lost 4 bases, and 16 bases lay in between. CDR3 size: 15 residues. In germline, CDR1 is LGHNA, CDR2 YSLEER.

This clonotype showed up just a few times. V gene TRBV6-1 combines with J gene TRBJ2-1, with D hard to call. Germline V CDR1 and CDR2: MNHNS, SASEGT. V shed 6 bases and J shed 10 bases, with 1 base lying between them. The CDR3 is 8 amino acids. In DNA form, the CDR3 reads TGTGCCAGCAGAGAGCAGTTCTTC. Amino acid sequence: CASREQFF.